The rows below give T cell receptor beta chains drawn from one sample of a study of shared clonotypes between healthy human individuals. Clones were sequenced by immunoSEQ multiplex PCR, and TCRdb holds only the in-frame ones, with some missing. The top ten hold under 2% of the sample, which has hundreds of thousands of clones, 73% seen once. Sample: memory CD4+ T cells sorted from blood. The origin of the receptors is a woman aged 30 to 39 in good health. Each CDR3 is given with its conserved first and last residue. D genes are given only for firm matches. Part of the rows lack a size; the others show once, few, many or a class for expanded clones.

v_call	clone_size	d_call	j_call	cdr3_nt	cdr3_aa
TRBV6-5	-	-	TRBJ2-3	TGTGCCAGCAGTTACGGAGCCGGGACGGGCACAGATACGCAGTATTTT	CASSYGAGTGTDTQYF
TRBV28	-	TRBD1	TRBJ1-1	TGTGCCAGCAGTTTCCCCCGGACAGGGACGGCTGAAGCTTTCTTT	CASSFPRTGTAEAFF
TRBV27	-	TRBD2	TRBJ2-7	TGTGCCAGCAGTCCCGGGACTAGCGGGAGGCCCCATTCTAAAAAGCAGTACTTC	CASSPGTSGRPHSKKQYF
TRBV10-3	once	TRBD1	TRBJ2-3	TGTGCCATCCACTCCGGGACAGCGGGCACAGATACGCAGTATTTT	CAIHSGTAGTDTQYF
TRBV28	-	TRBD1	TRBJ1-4	TGTGCCAGCACCAAAGCAGGGACAGGGCAAAGAAAACTGTTTTTT	CASTKAGTGQRKLFF
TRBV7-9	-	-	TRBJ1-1	TGTGCCAGTGGACACTTGAACACTGAAGCTTTCTTT	CASGHLNTEAFF
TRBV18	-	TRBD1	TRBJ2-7	TGTGCCAGCTCACCAGCGGACAGGGAGTCCGAGCAGTACTTC	CASSPADRESEQYF
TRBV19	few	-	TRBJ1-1	TGTGCCAGTAGTACAGCCGGGACACACTACACTGAAGCTTTCTTT	CASSTAGTHYTEAFF
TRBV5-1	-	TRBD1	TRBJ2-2	TGCGCCAGCAGCTTGGCTGGACAGGCGCGTTACACCGGGGAGCTGTTTTTT	CASSLAGQARYTGELFF
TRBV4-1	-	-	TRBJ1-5	TGCGCCAGCAGCCAAGCTTCGGCCATTACCCATCCCGGGCCCCAGCATTTT	CASSQASAITHPGPQHF
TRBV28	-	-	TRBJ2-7	TGTGCCAGCAGGTCAATGGACAGACCCTACGAGCAGTACTTC	CASRSMDRPYEQYF
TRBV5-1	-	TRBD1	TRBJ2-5	TGCGCCAGCAGCCCCGCCTCCGGGACAGGGGGGGAGACCCAGTACTTC	CASSPASGTGGETQYF
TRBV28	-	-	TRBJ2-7	TGTGCCAGCACCGACACCTCCTACGAGCAGTACTTC	CASTDTSYEQYF
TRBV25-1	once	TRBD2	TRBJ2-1	TGTGCCTCACTCCGGACTAGCGGGGACAATGAGCAGTTCTTC	CASLRTSGDNEQFF
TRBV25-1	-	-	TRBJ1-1	TGTGCCAGCACCGACAGTTTGACTGAAGCTTTCTTT	CASTDSLTEAFF
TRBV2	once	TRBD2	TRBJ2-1	TGTGCCAGCACCGATGGACTAGCGGGAGTCGGTGAGCAGTTCTTC	CASTDGLAGVGEQFF
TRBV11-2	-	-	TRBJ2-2	TGTGCTTGGGGGGACACCGGGGAGCTGTTTTTT	CAWGDTGELFF
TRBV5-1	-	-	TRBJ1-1	TGCGCCAGCAGCTTCAGGCAGGGCACTGAAGCTTTCTTT	CASSFRQGTEAFF
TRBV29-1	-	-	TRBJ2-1	TGCAGCGCCCTAGACGGACCGTACAATGAGCAGTTCTTC	CSALDGPYNEQFF
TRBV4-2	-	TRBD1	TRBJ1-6	TGTGCCAGCAGCCTTGGGGACAGGTCTAATTCACCCCTCCACTTT	CASSLGDRSNSPLHF